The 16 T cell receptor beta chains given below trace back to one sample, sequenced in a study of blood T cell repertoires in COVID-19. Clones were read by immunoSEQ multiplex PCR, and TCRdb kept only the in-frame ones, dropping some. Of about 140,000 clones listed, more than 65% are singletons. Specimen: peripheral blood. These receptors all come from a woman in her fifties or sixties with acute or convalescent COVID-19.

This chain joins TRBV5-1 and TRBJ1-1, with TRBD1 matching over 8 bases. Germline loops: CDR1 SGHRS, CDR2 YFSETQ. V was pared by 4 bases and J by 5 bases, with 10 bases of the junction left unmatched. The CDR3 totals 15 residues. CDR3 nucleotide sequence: TGCGCCAGCAGCCCGGGCCAGGGGGCGCATACTGAAGCTTTCTTT. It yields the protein CASSPGQGAHTEAFF. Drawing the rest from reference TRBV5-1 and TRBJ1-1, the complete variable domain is KAGVTQTPRYLIKTRGQQVTLSCSPISGHRSVSWYQQTPGQGLQFLFEYFSETQRNKGNFPGRFSGRQFSNSRSEMNVSTLELGDSALYLCASSPGQGAHTEAFFGQGTRLTVV.

CDR3 DNA sequence: TGTGCCAGCAGTGCGGATACATTAAGTGTTTACAATGAGCAGTTCTTC. Translated: CASSADTLSVYNEQFF. The V gene is TRBV27, the J gene TRBJ2-1, with unresolved D. V gave up 5 bases and J gave up 4 bases, with 18 bases separating them. This CDR3 contains 16 residues. Germline lookup yields CDR1 MNHEY and CDR2 SMNVEV (reference sequence).

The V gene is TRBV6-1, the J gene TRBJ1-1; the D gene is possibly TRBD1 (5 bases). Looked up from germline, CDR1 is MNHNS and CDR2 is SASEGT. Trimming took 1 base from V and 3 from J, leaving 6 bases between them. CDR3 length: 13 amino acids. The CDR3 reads CASSEVGDTEAFF. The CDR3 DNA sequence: TGTGCCAGCAGTGAAGTAGGGGACACTGAAGCTTTCTTT.

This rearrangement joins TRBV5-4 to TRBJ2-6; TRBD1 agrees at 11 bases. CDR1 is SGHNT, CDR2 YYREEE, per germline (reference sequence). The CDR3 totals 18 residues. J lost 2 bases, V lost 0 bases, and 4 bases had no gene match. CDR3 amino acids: CASSLGDRGFAGANVLTF. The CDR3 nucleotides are TGTGCCAGCAGCTTGGGGGACAGGGGGTTTGCTGGGGCCAACGTCCTGACTTTC.

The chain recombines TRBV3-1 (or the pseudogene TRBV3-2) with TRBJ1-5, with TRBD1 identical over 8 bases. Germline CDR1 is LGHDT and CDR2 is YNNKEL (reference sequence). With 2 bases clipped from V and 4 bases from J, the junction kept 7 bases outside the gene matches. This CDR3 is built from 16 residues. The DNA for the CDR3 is TGTGCCAGCAGCCAATTCGGACAGGGAATTAATCAGCCCCAGCATTTT. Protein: CASSQFGQGINQPQHF.

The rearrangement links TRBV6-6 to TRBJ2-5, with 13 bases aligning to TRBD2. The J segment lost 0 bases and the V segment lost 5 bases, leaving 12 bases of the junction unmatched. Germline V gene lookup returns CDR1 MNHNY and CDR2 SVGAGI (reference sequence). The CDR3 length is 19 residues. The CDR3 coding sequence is TGTGCCAGCAGTCTCTACCGGGGGACTAGCGGGACGTACCAAGAGACCCAGTACTTC. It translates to CASSLYRGTSGTYQETQYF.

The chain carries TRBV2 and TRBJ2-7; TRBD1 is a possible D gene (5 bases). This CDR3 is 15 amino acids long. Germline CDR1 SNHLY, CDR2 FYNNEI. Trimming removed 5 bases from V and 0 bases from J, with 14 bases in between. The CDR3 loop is CASSLEVQGSYEQYF. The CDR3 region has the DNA TGTGCCAGCAGTCTGGAAGTTCAGGGCTCCTACGAGCAGTACTTC. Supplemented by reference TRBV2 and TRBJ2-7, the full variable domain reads EPEVTQTPSHQVTQMGQEVILRCVPISNHLYFYWYRQILGQKVEFLVSFYNNEISEKSEIFDDQFSVERPDGSNFTLKIRSTKLEDSAMYFCASSLEVQGSYEQYFGPGTRLTVT.

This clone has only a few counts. CDR3 sequence reads: CASSIVEDTEAFF. In nucleotides, the CDR3 is TGTGCCAGTAGTATAGTCGAGGACACTGAAGCTTTCTTT. This chain links TRBV19 with TRBJ1-1; D is unresolved. Per germline, CDR1 LNHDA and CDR2 SQIVND (reference sequence). The CDR3 length is 13 residues. V was shortened by 1 base and J by 3 bases, with 6 bases between the two germline ends.

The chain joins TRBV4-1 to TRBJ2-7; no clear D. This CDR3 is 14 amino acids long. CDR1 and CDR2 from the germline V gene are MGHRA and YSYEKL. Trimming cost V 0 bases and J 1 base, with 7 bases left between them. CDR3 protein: CASSQETESYEQYF. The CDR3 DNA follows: TGCGCCAGCAGCCAAGAAACAGAATCCTACGAGCAGTACTTC.

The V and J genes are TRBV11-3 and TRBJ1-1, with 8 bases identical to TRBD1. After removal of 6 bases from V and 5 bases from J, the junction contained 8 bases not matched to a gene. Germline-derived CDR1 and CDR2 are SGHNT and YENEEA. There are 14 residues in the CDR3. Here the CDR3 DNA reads TGTGCCAGCAGACCGCAGGGGGCTGGGACTGAAGCTTTCTTT. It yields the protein CASRPQGAGTEAFF.

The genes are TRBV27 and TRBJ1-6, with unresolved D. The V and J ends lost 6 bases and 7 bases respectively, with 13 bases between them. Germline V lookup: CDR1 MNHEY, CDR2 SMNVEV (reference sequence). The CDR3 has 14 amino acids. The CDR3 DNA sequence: TGTGCCAGCAGACTGCGGGGTCAGAATTCACCCCTCCACTTT. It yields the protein CASRLRGQNSPLHF.

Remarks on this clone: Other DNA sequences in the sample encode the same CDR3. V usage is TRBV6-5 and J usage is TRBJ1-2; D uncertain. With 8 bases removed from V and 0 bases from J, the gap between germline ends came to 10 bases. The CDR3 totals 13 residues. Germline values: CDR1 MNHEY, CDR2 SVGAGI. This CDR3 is CASGRGPNYGYTF. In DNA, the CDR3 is TGTGCCAGCGGAAGAGGTCCTAACTATGGCTACACCTTC.

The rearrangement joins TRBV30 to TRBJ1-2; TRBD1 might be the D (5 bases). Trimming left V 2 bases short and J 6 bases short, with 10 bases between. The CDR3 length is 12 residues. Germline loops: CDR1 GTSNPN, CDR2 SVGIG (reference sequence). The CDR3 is CAWSPGGNGYTF. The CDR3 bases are TGTGCCTGGAGTCCCGGGGGAAATGGCTACACCTTC.

The CDR3 nucleotides read TGTGCCAGCAGCTTGAGACTCGTAGCGGGCACAGATACGCAGTATTTT. This sequence encodes CASSLRLVAGTDTQYF. The chain carries TRBV11-1 and TRBJ2-3; perhaps TRBD2 as D (6 bases). The germline gives CDR1 SGHAT, CDR2 FQDESV (reference sequence). V was cut by 3 bases and J by 1 base, with 14 bases left in between. The CDR3 loop spans 16 amino acids.

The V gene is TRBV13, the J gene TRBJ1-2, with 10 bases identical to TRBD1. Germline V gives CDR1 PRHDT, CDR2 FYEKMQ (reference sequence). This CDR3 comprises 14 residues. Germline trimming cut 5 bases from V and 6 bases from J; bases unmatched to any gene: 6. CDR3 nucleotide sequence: TGTGCCAGCAGCCGGGGGACAGGGGCTCATGGCTACACCTTC. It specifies CASSRGTGAHGYTF. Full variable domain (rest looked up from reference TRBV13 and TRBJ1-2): AAGVIQSPRHLIKEKRETATLKCYPIPRHDTVYWYQQGPGQDPQFLISFYEKMQSDKGSIPDRFSAQQFSDYHSELNMSSLELGDSALYFCASSRGTGAHGYTFGSGTRLTVV.

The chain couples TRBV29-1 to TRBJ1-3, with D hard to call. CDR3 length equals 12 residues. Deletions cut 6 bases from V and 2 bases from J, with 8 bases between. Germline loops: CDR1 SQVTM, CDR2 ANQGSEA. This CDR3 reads CSVSGTGNTIYF. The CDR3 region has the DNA TGCAGCGTGAGTGGTACTGGAAACACCATATATTTT. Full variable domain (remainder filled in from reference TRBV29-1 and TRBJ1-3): SAVISQKPSRDICQRGTSLTIQCQVDSQVTMMFWYRQQPGQSLTLIATANQGSEATYESGFVIDKFPISRPNLTFSTLTVSNMSPEDSSIYLCSVSGTGNTIYFGEGSWLTVV.